What follows are 4 T cell receptor beta chains derived from one specimen sequenced in a study of T cells in Graves' hyperthyroidism and ophthalmopathy. What was amplified from RNA transcripts were TCR beta CDR3 regions. First-round RT-PCR targeting the TCR CDR3 was performed with the HTBI primer set. Using its own MiXCR run on the multiplex PCR reads, TCRdb lists one record per CDR3 protein. In the table there are approximately 600,000 distinct CDR3 sequences, more than 11% of which are singletons. Material for sequencing was blood. The source is a woman in her twenties or thirties with Graves' hyperthyroidism that later progressed to Graves' ophthalmopathy.

This clonotype showed up many times. An end of the junction differs from the germline gene, which may be a read error. The V and J genes are TRBV20-1 and TRBJ2-3; the match to TRBD2 covers 8 bases. Germline CDR1 is DFQATT and CDR2 is SNEGSKA (reference sequence). The CDR3 is 16 residues long. For the CDR3, the DNA is TGCAGTGCTGGAGAGCCCACTAGCGGACTCACAGATACGCAGTATTTT. Amino acids: CSAGEPTSGLTDTQYF.

This clonotype was picked up a small number of times. The chain carries TRBV10-3 and TRBJ2-2; D is uncertain. V gave up 5 bases and J gave up 7 bases, with 5 bases separating them. CDR3 length equals 11 residues. Germline V gene sequence: CDR1 ENHRY, CDR2 SYGVKD. Here the CDR3 reads CAISFGGELFF. The CDR3 bases are TGTGCCATCAGTTTTGGCGGGGAGCTGTTTTTT.

This clonotype was found many times. CDR3: CATKSGSLEYEQYF. The CDR3, as DNA: TGCGCCACCAAAAGCGGGAGCCTGGAGTACGAGCAGTACTTC. The chain has TRBV10-2 and TRBJ2-7; 8 nucleotides match TRBD2. The CDR3 runs 14 residues. The V gene's germline CDR1 is WSHSY and CDR2 SAAADI. Unmatched junction bases numbered 12, after V lost 10 bases and J lost 4 bases.

This clonotype appeared many times. This rearrangement joins TRBV28 to TRBJ1-2, with TRBD1 matching 7 bases. The CDR3 is 15 amino acids. Trimming removed 5 bases from V and 4 bases from J; junction bases left unmatched: 10. Germline lookup yields CDR1 MDHEN and CDR2 SYDVKM. The DNA for the CDR3 is TGTGCCAGCAGTCCCTCCGGGACAGAGATCTATGGCTACACCTTC. Translation: CASSPSGTEIYGYTF.